The 12 T cell receptor beta chains below were found in one sample sequenced in a study of blood T cell repertoires in COVID-19. Generated by immunoSEQ multiplex PCR, the TCRdb table keeps only in-frame clones and is missing some. The table lists over 150,000 clones, about 91% of them singletons, with about 3.9% in the top ten. The sample was peripheral blood. The receptors come from a woman aged 55 to 70 who had recovered from COVID-19.

The J gene is TRBJ1-5, the V gene TRBV4-2, with TRBD1 as a possible D gene (6 bases). The CDR3 length is 16 residues. V lost 1 base to trimming and J lost 3 bases, with 13 bases between them. Germline V gene data show CDR1 as LGHNA and CDR2 as YNFKEQ. The CDR3 here is CASSQVGTGHNQPQHF. The CDR3 coding sequence is TGTGCCAGCAGCCAAGTGGGAACAGGGCACAATCAGCCCCAGCATTTT.

The chain uses TRBV28 and TRBJ1-2, with 11 bases lining up with TRBD1. In germline, CDR1 is MDHEN, CDR2 SYDVKM. This CDR3 has 15 amino acids. J gave up 8 bases and V 5 bases, and 10 bases lay outside the gene matches. CDR3 sequence reads: CASSPGTGGHKGYTF. The DNA for the CDR3 is TGTGCCAGCAGTCCCGGGACAGGGGGACATAAAGGCTACACCTTC.

The chain links TRBV2 to TRBJ1-1; maybe TRBD1 (5 bases). This CDR3 is built from 14 residues. Trimming cost V 5 bases and J 4 bases, with 14 bases left between them. Germline assignment: CDR1 SNHLY and CDR2 FYNNEI. CDR3: CASSRQGSGTEAFF. The CDR3 region has the DNA TGTGCCAGCAGTCGCCAGGGATCGGGCACTGAAGCTTTCTTT.

V and J are TRBV5-1 and TRBJ2-5; 12 nucleotides match TRBD2. J lost 5 bases, V lost 5 bases, and 10 bases had no gene match. The CDR3 runs to 16 residues. Germline V gene lookup returns CDR1 SGHRS and CDR2 YFSETQ. CDR3 DNA: TGCGCCAGCAGGTGGTCTAGCGGGGGGGCCGAGGAGACCCAGTACTTC. It yields the protein CASRWSSGGAEETQYF.

This clone came up once. V usage is TRBV4-2 and J usage is TRBJ2-5; the match to TRBD2 covers 9 bases. The CDR3 loop spans 20 amino acids. Germline-derived CDR1 and CDR2 are LGHNA and YNFKEQ. V lost 4 bases and J lost 2; bases outside the gene matches: 20. The CDR3 here is CASSPLGASGAARGQETQYF. CDR3 nucleotides: TGTGCCAGCAGCCCTCTGGGGGCTAGCGGGGCAGCCCGGGGGCAAGAGACCCAGTACTTC.

This rearrangement joins TRBV10-2 to TRBJ2-7, with 8 bases identical to TRBD1. Germline V gene lookup returns CDR1 WSHSY and CDR2 SAAADI. The CDR3 is 16 amino acids. The ends lost 6 bases at V and 2 bases at J; junction bases unmatched: 12. CDR3 amino acids: CASSPQGGQAPYEQYF. The CDR3 DNA sequence: TGCGCCAGCAGCCCACAAGGGGGACAGGCCCCCTACGAGCAGTACTTC.

This rearrangement joins TRBV28 to TRBJ2-3; a possible D gene is TRBD2 (6 bases). This CDR3 is built from 14 residues. Germline assignment: CDR1 MDHEN and CDR2 SYDVKM. Trimming pared 6 bases from V and 0 bases from J, leaving 10 bases between. CDR3 DNA: TGTGCCAGCAGACGGGGGATTAGCACAGATACGCAGTATTTT. Amino acids: CASRRGISTDTQYF.

The chain employs TRBV9 and TRBJ2-3, with D unresolved. Germline CDR1 SGDLS, CDR2 YYNGEE. Trimming shortened V by 0 bases and J by 1 base, and 6 bases separated the two germline ends. This CDR3 comprises 14 residues. CDR3 loop: CASSVAVGTDTQYF. The CDR3 bases are TGTGCCAGCAGCGTAGCGGTGGGCACAGATACGCAGTATTTT.

This clone was detected only once. The chain couples TRBV15 to TRBJ2-3, with D uncertain. With 1 base removed from V and 0 bases from J, the gap between germline ends came to 17 bases. The V gene's germline CDR1 is LNHNV and CDR2 YYDKDF (reference sequence). CDR3 length equals 18 residues. The CDR3 DNA follows: TGTGCCACCAGCAGAGGGCCCCCCTTAGCTTCTAGCACAGATACGCAGTATTTT. Translated: CATSRGPPLASSTDTQYF.

The V call is TRBV24-1, the J call TRBJ1-3; D is unclear. In germline, CDR1 is KGHDR, CDR2 SFDVKD. V dropped 8 bases and J dropped 4 bases, with 23 bases sitting between them. The CDR3 loop spans 17 amino acids. CDR3: CATIAADGSFPGNTIYF. The CDR3 DNA sequence: TGTGCCACCATAGCCGCCGACGGATCTTTCCCCGGAAACACCATATATTTT.

This sequence joins TRBV3-1 (or the pseudogene TRBV3-2) and TRBJ1-1; the D gene is possibly TRBD1 (5 bases). Looked up from germline, CDR1 is LGHDT and CDR2 is YNNKEL (reference sequence). Deletions cut 3 bases from V and 3 bases from J, with 11 bases between. This CDR3 is built from 14 residues. CDR3 in DNA: TGTGCCAGCAGCCAGATGGGGGGGGACACTGAAGCTTTCTTT. Translated: CASSQMGGDTEAFF.

J is TRBJ1-2 and V is TRBV6-4, with TRBD1 matching over 7 bases. Germline V gene sequence: CDR1 MRHNA, CDR2 SNTAGT. The CDR3 has 14 residues. The V gene end was trimmed by 5 bases and the J gene end by 8 bases; junction bases not matched to a gene: 11. DNA for the CDR3: TGTGCCAGCAGTTTTGCCCCGACAGGGAACGGCTACACCTTC. Residues: CASSFAPTGNGYTF.